The present T cell receptor (beta chain) was sequenced within a study of CD8 T cells in ankylosing spondylitis. General study findings and limits: A TCR beta motif of 8 or 9 highly homologous variants appeared characteristic of ankylosing spondylitis blood.

The table lists this clonotype with a few counts. What it binds is not known. TCRdb independently ran MiXCR on the 5' RACE reads; one entry per CDR3 protein. This sample carries roughly 670,000 distinct CDR3 sequences, roughly 19% of them seen once, and the ten largest clones take around 19%. Trimming removed 5 bases from V and 2 bases from J, with 16 bases in between. Germline CDR1 reads LNHNV; CDR2 reads YYDKDF (reference sequence). This CDR3 is 16 amino acids long. The sequencing sample was made of blood, either unsorted or a sorted T cell fraction (not recorded which). This sequence was found in a male donor with ankylosing spondylitis. This chain connects TRBV15 to TRBJ1-5, with D maybe TRBD1 (5 bases). DNA of the CDR3: TGTGCCACCAGCCCGGGCGTGACAGTAGGCAATCAGCCCCAGCATTTT. Translation: CATSPGVTVGNQPQHF.